The entry that follows covers one T cell receptor beta chain sequence. The sample originates from a study of blood T cell repertoires in COVID-19. At the level of the study: Samples of COVID-19 (acute and convalescent) were obtained from the United States, Italy and Spain. PBMCs, B-cell-depleted T cells, or T cells were the source of the cDNA or gDNA that made up the material.

Methods used by the authors: By means of reference gene primer amplification, nucleated cell counts were estimated. The table came from immunoSEQ multiplex PCR; TCRdb's copy has only in-frame clones and leaves some out. D and trimming come from the DNA, and the V and J calls and clone size come from that table. The repertoire holds 200,000 to 300,000 clones, 81% seen once, with about 8% in the top ten. The clonotype comes from a woman of 80 years or more with acute or convalescent COVID-19. Sequencing was performed on peripheral blood.

CDR3 bases: TGTGCCTGGAGCCGCGGACAGGGAATTTTAGGGGAAAAACTGTTTTTT. Translated: CAWSRGQGILGEKLFF. The V call is TRBV30, the J call TRBJ1-4; 8 bases fit TRBD1. This CDR3 has 16 amino acids. Germline values: CDR1 GTSNPN, CDR2 SVGIG (reference sequence). V gave up 3 bases and J gave up 8 bases; unmatched junction bases: 14.